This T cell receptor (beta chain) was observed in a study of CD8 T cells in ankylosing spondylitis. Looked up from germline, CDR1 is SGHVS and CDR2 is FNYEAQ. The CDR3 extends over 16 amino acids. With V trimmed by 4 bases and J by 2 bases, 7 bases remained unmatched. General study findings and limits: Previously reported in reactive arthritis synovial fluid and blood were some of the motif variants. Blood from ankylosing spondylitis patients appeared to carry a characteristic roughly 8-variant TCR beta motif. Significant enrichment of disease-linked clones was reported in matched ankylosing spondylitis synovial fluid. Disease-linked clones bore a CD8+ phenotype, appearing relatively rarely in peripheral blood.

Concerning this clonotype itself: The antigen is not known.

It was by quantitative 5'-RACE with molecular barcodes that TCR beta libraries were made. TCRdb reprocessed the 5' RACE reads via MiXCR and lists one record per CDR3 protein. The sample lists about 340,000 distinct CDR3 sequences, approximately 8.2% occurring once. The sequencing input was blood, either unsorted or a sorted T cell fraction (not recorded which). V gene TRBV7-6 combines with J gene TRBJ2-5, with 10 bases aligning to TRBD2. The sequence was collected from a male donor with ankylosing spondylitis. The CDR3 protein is CASSWPSGRPQETQYF. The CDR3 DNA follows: TGTGCCAGCAGCTGGCCTAGCGGGAGACCTCAAGAGACCCAGTACTTC.